A selection of T cell receptor beta chains follows, all from one sample in a study of cytomegalovirus exposure and HLA in healthy donors. Using immunoSEQ multiplex PCR, the repertoire was profiled, and TCRdb retains in-frame clones only, with some absent. This table has more than 150,000 clones, approximately 80% appearing once. The sequenced sample consisted of PBMCs. Receptor source: a girl aged 2-10 years in good health and CMV-seropositive. Each CDR3 is given with its conserved first and last residue. Fields, in order: clone size, D gene, J gene, V gene, CDR3 DNA, CDR3 protein. The D gene is left open where the match is weak. Clone sizes are given selectively: once, few, many, or a class where the clone is expanded.

. TRBD1 TRBJ1-1 TRBV10-1 TGCGCCAGCAGCTCTAGGACAGGGAACACTGAAGCTTTCTTT CASSSRTGNTEAFF
. TRBD2 TRBJ2-7 TRBV19 TGTGCCAGTAGTAAGGGACTAGCGGGAGGGGGTATCTACGAGCAGTACTTC CASSKGLAGGGIYEQYF
. . TRBJ1-2 TRBV27 TGTGCCAGCAGTTTACAGGGCACCTCGAGTAACTATGGCTACACCTTC CASSLQGTSSNYGYTF
. TRBD2 TRBJ2-1 TRBV5-1 TGCGCCAGCGCGGGACTAGCCAATGAGCAGTTCTTC CASAGLANEQFF
few . TRBJ1-3 TRBV4-1 TGCGCCAGCAGCCAGACCGACAGTGCAGGAAACACCATATATTTT CASSQTDSAGNTIYF
. TRBD1 TRBJ1-2 TRBV5-6 TGTGCCAGCAGCCTGGGACAGGGGGGGATCTATGGCTACACCTTC CASSLGQGGIYGYTF
. . TRBJ1-1 TRBV5-4 TGTGCCAGCAGCCTTGTTGGGTCGGGTGAAGCTTTCTTT CASSLVGSGEAFF
. . TRBJ1-1 TRBV27 TGTGCCAGCAGCCCCGCAACAAGGAACACTGAAGCTTTCTTT CASSPATRNTEAFF
. TRBD1 TRBJ1-6 TRBV30 TGTGCCCGCCGGGACAGTTTTAATTCACCCCTCCACTTT CARRDSFNSPLHF
. . TRBJ1-2 TRBV6-5 TGTGCCAGCAGTTTTACTCAGGGGAGACAAGGCTACACCTTC CASSFTQGRQGYTF
. . TRBJ2-3 TRBV7-2 TGTGCCAGCAGCTTCGTCTTCACAGATACGCAGTATTTT CASSFVFTDTQYF
few . TRBJ1-5 TRBV6-1 TGTGCCAGCATTAGTTTTGGCAATCAGCCCCAGCATTTT CASISFGNQPQHF
few TRBD1 TRBJ2-1 TRBV5-6 TGTGCCAGCAGCATACCGGGACAGGGCTACAATGAGCAGTTCTTC CASSIPGQGYNEQFF
. . TRBJ2-5 TRBV5-1 TGCGCCAGCAGCGAAGGAGGGGACCAAGAGACCCAGTACTTC CASSEGGDQETQYF
. TRBD1 TRBJ1-5 TRBV28 TGTGCCAGCAGACTCGACAGGGGTAATCAGCCCCAGCATTTT CASRLDRGNQPQHF
. TRBD2 TRBJ2-2 TRBV10-2 TGCGCCAGCAGTCTCGATTTCCTAGCGGAGGCGAACACCGGGGAGCTGTTTTTT CASSLDFLAEANTGELFF
. TRBD1 TRBJ2-7 TRBV25-1 TGTGCCAGCAGCCTGACAGGGGAAGCCTACGAGCAGTACTTC CASSLTGEAYEQYF
. TRBD1 TRBJ2-6 TRBV27 TGTGCCAGCAGTTCCCTCGTGGGACAGGGGGCGCCGGGGGCCAACGTCCTGACTTTC CASSSLVGQGAPGANVLTF
. TRBD1 TRBJ2-7 TRBV7-9 TGTGCCAGCAGCTTTAACCGGGACAGCGATTACGAGCAGTACTTC CASSFNRDSDYEQYF
. . TRBJ1-5 TRBV2 TGTGCCAGCAGTGAGGAGCAGAGCTTTTTGGATTTT CASSEEQSFLDF
. . TRBJ1-3 TRBV4-1 TGCGCCAGCATCCGGAGTCTGAATTCTGGAAACACCATATATTTT CASIRSLNSGNTIYF
. TRBD2 TRBJ2-5 TRBV5-4 TGTGCCAGCAGCCCTCTGGGAGCGGGAGGTCTCTCGGCAGAGACCCAGTACTTC CASSPLGAGGLSAETQYF
. . TRBJ2-3 TRBV19 TGTGCCAGTAGTATAGAGCAAGGGGTGGGGGGTACGCAGTATTTT CASSIEQGVGGTQYF
. TRBD2 TRBJ2-3 TRBV14 TGTGCCAGCAGCCAGAGCGGGAGAGGGACAGATACGCAGTATTTT CASSQSGRGTDTQYF
. TRBD1 TRBJ2-7 TRBV30 TGTGCTTCGGACAGGACTTACGAGCAGTACTTC CASDRTYEQYF
few . TRBJ1-1 TRBV6-1 TGTGCCAGCAGATTTACAGCGAACACTGAAGCTTTCTTT CASRFTANTEAFF
. TRBD2 TRBJ2-3 TRBV10-3 TGTGCCATCAATAGCGGGAGGATGCCAGATACGCAGTATTTT CAINSGRMPDTQYF
. . TRBJ2-3 TRBV11-2 TGTGCCAGCAGCTTAGGCTCCTGGCGGCCAGATACGCAGTATTTT CASSLGSWRPDTQYF
. TRBD1 TRBJ2-7 TRBV10-3 TGTGCCAACTCCATACGCAAGGGGGCGTTGTACGAGCAGTACTTC CANSIRKGALYEQYF
. . TRBJ1-1 TRBV5-1 TGCGCCAGTCAAGCGGGCGGCCCTTTAAAGCTGAACACTGAAGCTTTCTTT CASQAGGPLKLNTEAFF
. . TRBJ2-7 TRBV11-3 TGTGCCAGCGGGCGCCGGCCCTCCTACGAGCAGTACTTC CASGRRPSYEQYF
. . TRBJ1-1 TRBV2 TGTGCCAGCAGAGCGACAGACATGAACACTGAAGCTTTCTTT CASRATDMNTEAFF
. TRBD1 TRBJ2-1 TRBV30 TGTGCCTGGAACCCCGGACAGGGGGTAGTTAATGAGCAGTTCTTC CAWNPGQGVVNEQFF
. . TRBJ2-3 TRBV2 TGTGCCAGCAGTCTAGCGTGGGCAGATACGCAGTATTTT CASSLAWADTQYF
. TRBD1 TRBJ1-1 TRBV28 TGTGCCAGCAGCAGTGGGACAGGGGAAACTGAAGCTTTCTTT CASSSGTGETEAFF
. . TRBJ1-5 TRBV28 TGTGCCAGCACCTTGGCAGGGTATAGCAATCAGCCCCAGCATTTT CASTLAGYSNQPQHF
. . TRBJ2-5 TRBV5-1 TGCGCCAGCAGCCTGACGGGCGTTTCGGGGTTGGGAGAGACCCAGTACTTC CASSLTGVSGLGETQYF
. TRBD1 TRBJ1-4 TRBV15 TGTGCCACCAGCAGCGGACAGGTTGCAACTAATGAAAAACTGTTTTTT CATSSGQVATNEKLFF
. TRBD1 TRBJ1-4 TRBV6-6 TGTGCCAGCAGTTATTCGGGGACAGTGGGGAAAAAACTGTTTTTT CASSYSGTVGKKLFF
. TRBD2 TRBJ2-1 TRBV29-1 TGCAGCGCTCCCGGGGTAGCGGGGGGGAAGGGTTCCTACAATGAGCAGTTCTTC CSAPGVAGGKGSYNEQFF
. TRBD2 TRBJ2-7 TRBV7-9 TGTGCCAGCAGCTCGTACCATAGCGGGAGTTTGTACGAGCAGTACTTC CASSSYHSGSLYEQYF
. . TRBJ1-5 TRBV19 TGTGCCAGCGGGCTCGTGCTGGGGGCGAGCGATCAGCCCCAGCATTTT CASGLVLGASDQPQHF